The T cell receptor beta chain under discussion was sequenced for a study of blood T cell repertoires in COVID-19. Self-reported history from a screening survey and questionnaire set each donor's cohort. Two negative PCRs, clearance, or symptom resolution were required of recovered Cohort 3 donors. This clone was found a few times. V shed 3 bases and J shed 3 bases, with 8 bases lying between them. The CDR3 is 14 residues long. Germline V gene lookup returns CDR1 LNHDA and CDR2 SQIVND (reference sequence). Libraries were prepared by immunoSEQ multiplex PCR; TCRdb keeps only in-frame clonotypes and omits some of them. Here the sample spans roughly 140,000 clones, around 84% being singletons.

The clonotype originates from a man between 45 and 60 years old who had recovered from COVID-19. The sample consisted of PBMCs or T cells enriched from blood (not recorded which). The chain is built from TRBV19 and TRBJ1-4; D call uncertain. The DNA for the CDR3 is TGTGCCAGTAGTATGGTGGGCGCTAATGAAAAACTGTTTTTT. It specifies CASSMVGANEKLFF.